These 6 T cell receptor beta chains were all obtained from the same sample, sequenced in a study of identical twins. TCRdb reanalysed the 5' RACE reads using MiXCR and keeps one entry per CDR3 protein. The top ten hold under 0.35% of the sample, which has 1,800,000 or so distinct CDR3 sequences, about 32% seen once. Input material: cord blood. The origin of the receptors is a newborn girl in good health.

This chain links TRBV19 with TRBJ2-3; 8 bases are shared with TRBD1. V was clipped by 3 bases and J by 2 bases; unmatched bases: 7. Looked up from germline, CDR1 is LNHDA and CDR2 is SQIVND (reference sequence). This CDR3 has 16 residues. For the CDR3, the DNA is TGTGCCAGTAGTATTCTCGGGGACAGGATCACAGATACGCAGTATTTT. Translating gives CASSILGDRITDTQYF.

This clonotype was counted a few times. The chain couples TRBV27 to TRBJ2-1; D remains unclear. This CDR3 is 15 amino acids long. The V gene lost 3 bases and the J gene lost 3 bases, with 12 bases spanning the gap. CDR1 is MNHEY, CDR2 SMNVEV, per germline (reference sequence). CDR3 nucleotide sequence: TGTGCCAGCAGTTTTGGCGGAGCTCTCTACAATGAGCAGTTCTTC. This gives the protein CASSFGGALYNEQFF.

The rearrangement uses TRBV9 and TRBJ1-4; maybe TRBD1 (5 bases). Germline V gene lookup returns CDR1 SGDLS and CDR2 YYNGEE. This CDR3 is 14 amino acids long. V dropped 4 bases and J dropped 5 bases, with 12 bases sitting between them. CDR3 loop: CASSWGGGNEKLFF. The DNA for the CDR3 is TGTGCCAGCAGCTGGGGCGGAGGGAATGAAAAACTGTTTTTT.

V usage is TRBV28 and J usage is TRBJ1-4, with 8 bases identical to TRBD1. After removal of 6 bases from V and 9 bases from J, the junction contained 6 bases not matched to a gene. The CDR3 has 13 amino acids. Germline loops: CDR1 MDHEN, CDR2 SYDVKM. CDR3 nucleotides: TGTGCCAGCAGGCCACAGGGGGTAAAAAAACTGTTTTTT. Protein: CASRPQGVKKLFF.

This clonotype was seen a few times. The chain couples TRBV7-2 to TRBJ2-3; no definite D call. This CDR3 region has 15 residues. From germline, CDR1 is SGHTA and CDR2 FQGNSA. V dropped 5 bases and J dropped 7 bases, with 19 bases sitting between them. CDR3 sequence reads: CASSPSATPSHTQYF. As DNA, the CDR3 is TGTGCCAGCAGCCCCTCGGCGACTCCGAGTCATACGCAGTATTTT.

The genes are TRBV28 and TRBJ2-3; 9 nucleotides match TRBD1. The CDR3 length is 19 residues. Germline V lookup: CDR1 MDHEN, CDR2 SYDVKM. With V trimmed by 4 bases and J by 3 bases, 17 bases remained unmatched. CDR3 in amino acids: CASSYRSRLGQGITDTQYF. In nucleotides, the CDR3 is TGTGCCAGCAGTTACAGATCGCGTTTAGGACAGGGGATTACAGATACGCAGTATTTT. The full variable domain, its missing parts supplied by reference TRBV28 and TRBJ2-3, is DVKVTQSSRYLVKRTGEKVFLECVQDMDHENMFWYRQDPGLGLRLIYFSYDVKMKEKGDIPEGYSVSREKKERFSLILESASTNQTSMYLCASSYRSRLGQGITDTQYFGPGTRLTVL.